The text below deals with one TCR beta chain. Its matching antigen is unknown. This table comes from immunoSEQ multiplex PCR, and its TCRdb copy is limited to in-frame clones, with some not included. The table has more than 150,000 clones, around 89% seen once. The sample comes from a study of cytomegalovirus exposure and HLA in healthy donors. Study results and caveats: In the 120 validation repertoires, a later analysis found that first-cohort TCR clusters tended to co-occur. The authors enumerated over 150 TCR beta chains as linked to cytomegalovirus.

This CDR3 is built from 11 residues. V was cut by 4 bases and J by 6 bases, with 7 bases left in between. The germline CDR1 and CDR2 sequences are SGHTS and YDEGEE. The sequence came from a man younger than 35 in good health and CMV-seronegative. The J gene is TRBJ1-2, the V gene TRBV5-8; tentative D call: TRBD1 (6 bases). Input material: PBMCs. CDR3 region: CASSPGDGYTF. DNA of the CDR3: TGTGCCAGCAGCCCAGGGGATGGCTACACCTTC.